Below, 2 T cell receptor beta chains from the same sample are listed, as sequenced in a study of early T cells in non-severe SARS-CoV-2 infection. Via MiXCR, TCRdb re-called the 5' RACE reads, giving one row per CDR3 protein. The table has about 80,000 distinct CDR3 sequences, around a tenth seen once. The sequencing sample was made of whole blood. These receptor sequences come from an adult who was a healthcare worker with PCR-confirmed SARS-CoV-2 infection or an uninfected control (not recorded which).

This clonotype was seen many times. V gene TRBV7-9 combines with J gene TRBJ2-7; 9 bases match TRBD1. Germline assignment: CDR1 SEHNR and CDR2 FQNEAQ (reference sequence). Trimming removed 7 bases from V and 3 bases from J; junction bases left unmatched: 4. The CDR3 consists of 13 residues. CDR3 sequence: CASKGTGNYEQYF. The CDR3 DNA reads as TGTGCCAGCAAAGGGACAGGGAACTACGAGCAGTACTTC.

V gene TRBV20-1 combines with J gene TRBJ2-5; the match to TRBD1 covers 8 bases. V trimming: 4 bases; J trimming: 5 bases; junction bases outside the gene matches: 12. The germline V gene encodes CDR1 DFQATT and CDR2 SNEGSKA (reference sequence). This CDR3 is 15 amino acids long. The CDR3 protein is CSAKRADRVLETQYF. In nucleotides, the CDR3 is TGCAGTGCTAAGAGAGCGGACAGGGTTTTGGAGACCCAGTACTTC.